Only a few counts were recorded for the clone carrying this T cell receptor (beta chain). Its antigen is undetermined. This sample is drawn from a study of T cell clonality in common variable immunodeficiency. Overall study findings and caveats: Repertoire-complication correlations in CVID were limited by patient heterogeneity. CVID subjects showed higher TCRbeta clonality than healthy controls. Compared with controls, CVID subjects had fewer shared TCRbeta clones.

Here immunoSEQ multiplex PCR was the method, and the copy in TCRdb shows in-frame clones only, minus some. The sample contains some 42,000 clones, none occurring once; over 1.1% lies in the top ten. Blood samples were heparinized, about 4.5 to 8 ml per donor. The TCR was taken from a person aged 18 to 75 in good health. Material for sequencing was peripheral blood mononuclear cells.

CDR3 region: CASSQDRLRGEQYF. CDR3 DNA, as far as it was read: TGTGCCAGCAGCCAAGATAGGCTCAGGGGCGAG. The chain joins TRBV4-2 to TRBJ2-7; D possibly corresponds to TRBD1 (6 bases). With the read ending 3 residues before the CDR3 end, the germline J gene is used to fill in that end. The V end was cut by 0 bases, the J end by 6 bases, with 12 bases between. This CDR3 has 14 amino acids. Germline V lookup: CDR1 LGHNA, CDR2 YNFKEQ.